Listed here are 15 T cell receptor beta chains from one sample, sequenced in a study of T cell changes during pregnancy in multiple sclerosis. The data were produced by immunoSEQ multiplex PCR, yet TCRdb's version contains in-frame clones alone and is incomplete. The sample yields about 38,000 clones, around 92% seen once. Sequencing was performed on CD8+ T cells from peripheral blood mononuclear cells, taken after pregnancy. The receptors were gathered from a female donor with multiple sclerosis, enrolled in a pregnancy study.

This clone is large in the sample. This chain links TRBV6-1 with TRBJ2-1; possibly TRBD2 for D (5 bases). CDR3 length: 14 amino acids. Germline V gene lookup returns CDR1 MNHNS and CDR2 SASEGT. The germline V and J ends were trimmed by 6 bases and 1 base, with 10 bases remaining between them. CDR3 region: CASRVASSYNEQFF. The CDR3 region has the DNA TGTGCCAGCAGGGTAGCGTCTTCCTACAATGAGCAGTTCTTC.

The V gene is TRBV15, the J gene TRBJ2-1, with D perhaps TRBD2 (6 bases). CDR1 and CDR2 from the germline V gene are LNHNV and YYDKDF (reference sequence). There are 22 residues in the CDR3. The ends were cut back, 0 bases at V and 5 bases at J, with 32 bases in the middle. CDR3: CATSRDQAGQGHASRRNNEQFF. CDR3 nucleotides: TGTGCCACCAGCAGAGACCAAGCGGGTCAGGGTCATGCTAGCAGACGAAACAATGAGCAGTTCTTC.

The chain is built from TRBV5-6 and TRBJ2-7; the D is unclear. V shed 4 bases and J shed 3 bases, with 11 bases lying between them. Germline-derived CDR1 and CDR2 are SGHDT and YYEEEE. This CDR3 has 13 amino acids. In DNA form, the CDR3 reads TGTGCCAGCAGCCGTCGAACTCTCTACGAGCAGTACTTC. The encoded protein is CASSRRTLYEQYF.

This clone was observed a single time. The CDR3 DNA reads TGTGCCAGCAGTGATATTTCGCCGGGACAGGGGTTTTTAGAGACCCAGTACTTC. Translating gives CASSDISPGQGFLETQYF. This chain connects TRBV2 to TRBJ2-5; 10 nucleotides match TRBD1. The V gene's germline CDR1 is SNHLY and CDR2 FYNNEI. This CDR3 has 18 residues. Trimming removed 3 bases from V and 4 bases from J; junction bases left unmatched: 14.

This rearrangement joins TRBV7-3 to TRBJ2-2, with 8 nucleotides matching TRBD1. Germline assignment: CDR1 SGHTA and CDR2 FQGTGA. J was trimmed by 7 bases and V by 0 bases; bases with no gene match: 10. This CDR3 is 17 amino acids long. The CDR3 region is CASSLTIDRGSGGELFF. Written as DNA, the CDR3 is TGTGCCAGCAGCTTAACCATAGACAGGGGTAGCGGCGGGGAGCTGTTTTTT.

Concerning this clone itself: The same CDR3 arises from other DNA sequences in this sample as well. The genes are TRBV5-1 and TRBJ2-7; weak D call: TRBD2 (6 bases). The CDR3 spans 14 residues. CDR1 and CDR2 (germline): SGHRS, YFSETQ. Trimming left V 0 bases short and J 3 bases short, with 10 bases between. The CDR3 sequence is CASSLVEGNYEQYF. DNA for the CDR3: TGCGCCAGCAGCTTGGTGGAGGGGAACTACGAGCAGTACTTC.

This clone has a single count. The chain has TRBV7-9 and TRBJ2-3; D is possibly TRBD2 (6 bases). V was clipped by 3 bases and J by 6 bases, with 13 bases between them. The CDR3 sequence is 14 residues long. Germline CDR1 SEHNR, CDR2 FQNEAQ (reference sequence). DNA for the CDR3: TGTGCCAGCAGCTTCCAGGCCGCGGGGGATACGCAGTATTTT. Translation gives CASSFQAAGDTQYF.

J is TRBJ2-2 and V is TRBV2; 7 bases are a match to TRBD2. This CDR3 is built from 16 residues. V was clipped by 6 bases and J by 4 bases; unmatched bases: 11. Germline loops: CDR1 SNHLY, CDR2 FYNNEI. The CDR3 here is CASRPRGVVSTGELFF. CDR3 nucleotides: TGTGCCAGCAGACCCCGGGGGGTAGTGTCCACCGGGGAGCTGTTTTTT.

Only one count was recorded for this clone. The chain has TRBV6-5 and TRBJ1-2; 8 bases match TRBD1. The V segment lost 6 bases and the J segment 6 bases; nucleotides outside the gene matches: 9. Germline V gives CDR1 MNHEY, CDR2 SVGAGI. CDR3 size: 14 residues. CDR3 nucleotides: TGTGCCAGCAGCAGGGACAGGAAAAGGGATGGCTACACCTTC. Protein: CASSRDRKRDGYTF.

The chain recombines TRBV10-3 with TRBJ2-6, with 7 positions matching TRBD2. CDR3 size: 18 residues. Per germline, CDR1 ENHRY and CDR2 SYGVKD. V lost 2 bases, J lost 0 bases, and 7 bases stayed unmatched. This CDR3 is CAISEPPGGSSGANVLTF. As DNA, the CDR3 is TGTGCCATCAGTGAGCCGCCGGGGGGTAGCTCTGGGGCCAACGTCCTGACTTTC.

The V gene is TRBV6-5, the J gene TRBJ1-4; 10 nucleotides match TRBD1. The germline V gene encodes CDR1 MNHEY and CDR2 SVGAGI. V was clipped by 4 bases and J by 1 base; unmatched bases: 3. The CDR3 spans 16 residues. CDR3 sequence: CASSSGQGETNEKLFF. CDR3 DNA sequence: TGTGCCAGCAGTTCCGGACAGGGGGAAACTAATGAAAAACTGTTTTTT.

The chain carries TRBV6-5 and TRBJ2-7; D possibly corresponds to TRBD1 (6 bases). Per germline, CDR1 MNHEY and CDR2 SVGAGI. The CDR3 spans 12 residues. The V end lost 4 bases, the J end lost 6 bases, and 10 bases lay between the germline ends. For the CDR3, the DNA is TGTGCCAGCAGTTCCCCGACAGGCGAGCAGTACTTC. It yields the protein CASSSPTGEQYF.

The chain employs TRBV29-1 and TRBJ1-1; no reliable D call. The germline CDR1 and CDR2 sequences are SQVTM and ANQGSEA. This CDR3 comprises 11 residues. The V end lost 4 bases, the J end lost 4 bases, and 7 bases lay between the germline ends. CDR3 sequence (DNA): TGCAGCGTTGTTGGGCTCACTGAAGCTTTCTTT. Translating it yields CSVVGLTEAFF.

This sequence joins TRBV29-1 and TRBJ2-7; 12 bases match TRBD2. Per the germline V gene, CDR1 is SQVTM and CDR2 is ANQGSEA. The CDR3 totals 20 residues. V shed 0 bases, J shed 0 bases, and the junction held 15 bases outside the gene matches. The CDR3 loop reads CSVEERRWTSGASSSYEQYF. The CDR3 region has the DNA TGCAGCGTTGAAGAGCGTCGCTGGACTAGCGGGGCGAGTAGCTCCTACGAGCAGTACTTC.

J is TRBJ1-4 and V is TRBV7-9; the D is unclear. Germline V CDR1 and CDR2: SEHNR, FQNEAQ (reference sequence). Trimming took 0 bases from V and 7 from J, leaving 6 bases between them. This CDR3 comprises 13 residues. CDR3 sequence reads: CASSLAYREKLFF. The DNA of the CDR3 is TGTGCCAGCAGCTTAGCGTATCGTGAAAAACTGTTTTTT. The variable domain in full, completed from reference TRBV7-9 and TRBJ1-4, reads DTGVSQNPRHKITKRGQNVTFRCDPISEHNRLYWYRQTLGQGPEFLTYFQNEAQLEKSRLLSDRFSAERPKGSFSTLEIQRTEQGDSAMYLCASSLAYREKLFFGSGTQLSVL.